Below are 23 T cell receptor beta chains sequenced from a single sample in a study of T-cell reconstitution after alpha-beta-depleted transplantation in children. It was with unique molecular identifiers that the TCRbeta library was prepared. TCRdb independently ran MiXCR on the PCR reads; one entry per CDR3 protein. The sample consists of 450,000 to 600,000 distinct CDR3 sequences, about an eighth of them appearing once. The material sequenced was PBMCs, mostly from graft donor cells, taken 360 days after TCRalphabeta/CD19-depleted stem cell transplant. The receptors were sampled from a male patient aged 10 to 17 who had a stem cell transplant for acute myeloid leukemia, so the T cells may come from the graft donor.

This clonotype has just a few counts. CDR3 residues: CASSQETGLVYTDTQYF. Written as DNA, the CDR3 is TGTGCCAGCAGCCAAGAGACCGGCCTAGTCTACACAGATACGCAGTATTTT. The chain links TRBV3-1 to TRBJ2-3, with D unresolved. This CDR3 is 17 amino acids long. V lost 0 bases and J 2 bases, leaving 15 bases between the germline ends. The germline V gene encodes CDR1 LGHDT and CDR2 YNNKEL (reference sequence).

This clonotype was counted ten times or more. This chain joins TRBV20-1 and TRBJ2-7; the D gene is possibly TRBD2 (6 bases). V lost 0 bases, J lost 2 bases, and 11 bases lay in between. CDR1 and CDR2 (germline): DFQATT, SNEGSKA (reference sequence). This CDR3 has 14 residues. The CDR3 bases are TGCAGTGCTAGAGATCGAACTAGCCCCTACGAGCAGTACTTC. As protein: CSARDRTSPYEQYF.

The CDR3 DNA is TGCAGTGCTGGCGGGAAGGGGGGCAGAACAGATACGCAGTATTTT. Its protein is CSAGGKGGRTDTQYF. The chain carries TRBV20-1 and TRBJ2-3; either TRBD1 or TRBD2 may supply D (6 bases each). Germline V gene data show CDR1 as DFQATT and CDR2 as SNEGSKA (reference sequence). This CDR3 has 15 amino acids. The V end lost 5 bases, the J end lost 3 bases, and 18 bases lay between the germline ends.

This clonotype turned up a few times. The chain employs TRBV20-1 and TRBJ2-1; 10 bases line up with TRBD1. Per the germline V gene, CDR1 is DFQATT and CDR2 is SNEGSKA (reference sequence). The length of the CDR3 is 14 residues. The trim removed 5 bases at V and 1 base at J, leaving 2 bases unmatched. CDR3 in DNA: TGCAGTGCTCGGACAGGGGGTTCCTACAATGAGCAGTTCTTC. This translates into CSARTGGSYNEQFF.

In regard to this clonotype: An end of the junction does not agree with germline; a read error may underlie this. The chain employs TRBV12-3 or TRBV12-4 and TRBJ2-5; 9 nucleotides agree with TRBD1. This CDR3 is 14 amino acids long. CDR3 coding DNA: TGTGCCAGCACCTCGACAGGGGGTCGGGAGACCAAGTACTTC. Translating it yields CASTSTGGRETKYF.

This clonotype occurred a few times. The V gene is TRBV12-3 or TRBV12-4, the J gene TRBJ2-1; 9 bases agree with TRBD2. The CDR3 consists of 15 residues. J was trimmed by 7 bases and V by 7 bases; bases with no gene match: 11. The CDR3 region is CASIISGSRINEQFF. The DNA of the CDR3 is TGTGCCAGCATTATTAGCGGGAGCAGGATTAATGAGCAGTTCTTC.

A few counts support this clonotype. Compared with germline, one end of the junction differs, possibly owing to a read error. The chain has TRBV7-9 and TRBJ2-7, with 7 bases aligning to TRBD1. From germline, CDR1 is SEHNR and CDR2 FQNEAQ (reference sequence). The CDR3 sequence is 14 residues long. DNA for the CDR3: TGTGCCAGCACCTTAGGGGGCAGGGACCACGAGCAGTACTTC. Translating it yields CASTLGGRDHEQYF.

V is TRBV20-1 and J is TRBJ2-3, with D perhaps given as TRBD1 or TRBD2 (5 bases each). Trimming took 6 bases from V and 3 from J, leaving 13 bases between them. Germline V gene data show CDR1 as DFQATT and CDR2 as SNEGSKA (reference sequence). This CDR3 is built from 13 residues. The CDR3 DNA sequence: TGCAGTGCCCCGCTCGGGGCGACAGATACGCAGTATTTT. It specifies CSAPLGATDTQYF.

This clonotype was seen only a few times. This chain connects TRBV3-1 to TRBJ2-1, with D perhaps TRBD2 (7 bases). V lost 3 bases, J lost 7 bases, and 16 bases lay in between. CDR1 and CDR2 (germline): LGHDT, YNNKEL (reference sequence). The CDR3 contains 15 residues. In nucleotides, the CDR3 is TGTGCCAGCAGCCATGAAGGGGGGCGGGGGAATGAGCAGTTCTTC. Amino acid sequence: CASSHEGGRGNEQFF.

J is TRBJ1-4 and V is TRBV10-3; 9 bases are shared with TRBD1. V was pared by 5 bases and J by 3 bases, with 4 bases of the junction left unmatched. This CDR3 spans 15 amino acids. Germline V gene data show CDR1 as ENHRY and CDR2 as SYGVKD. The CDR3 spells CAISQQGASNEKLFF. The CDR3 nucleotides read TGTGCCATCAGTCAACAGGGGGCTTCTAATGAAAAACTGTTTTTT.

The chain couples TRBV28 to TRBJ2-1; unclear D gene. Trimming shortened V by 6 bases and J by 0 bases, and 12 bases separated the two germline ends. The CDR3 is 15 amino acids. Germline V CDR1 and CDR2: MDHEN, SYDVKM. In nucleotides, the CDR3 is TGTGCCAGCAGGGCCTTTTCAGACTCCTACAATGAGCAGTTCTTC. Translating it yields CASRAFSDSYNEQFF.

The chain's CDR3 is CASSLSRTPNYNEQFF. Here the CDR3 DNA reads TGTGCCAGCAGTTTATCCAGGACCCCGAACTACAATGAGCAGTTCTTC. The chain joins TRBV27 to TRBJ2-1; no definite D call. This CDR3 has 16 amino acids. Germline V lookup: CDR1 MNHEY, CDR2 SMNVEV (reference sequence). V lost 0 bases and J lost 3, with 12 bases in between.

This clonotype was detected ten times or more. The chain has TRBV7-2 and TRBJ2-1; 11 bases align to TRBD1. V shed 4 bases and J 5 bases; nucleotides not matched to a gene: 7. This CDR3 spans 16 amino acids. Per germline, CDR1 SGHTA and CDR2 FQGNSA. The CDR3, as DNA: TGTGCCAGCAGCTCCATTGGGACAGGGGGAAACAATGAGCAGTTCTTC. Protein: CASSSIGTGGNNEQFF. The variable domain in full, completed from reference TRBV7-2 and TRBJ2-1, reads GAGVSQSPSNKVTEKGKDVELRCDPISGHTALYWYRQSLGQGLEFLIYFQGNSAPDKSGLPSDRFSAERTGGSVSTLTIQRTQQEDSAVYLCASSSIGTGGNNEQFFGPGTRLTVL.

The chain employs TRBV21-1 and TRBJ2-2; the D call in the table, TRBD2, was not verified against the DNA. TRBV21-1 is flagged as a pseudogene. The CDR3 is 18 residues long. DNA of the CDR3: TGTGCCAGCAGCACGGGTGGACTAGCGGGATCCAGGGCCGGGGAGCTGTTTTTT. This gives the protein CASSTGGLAGSRAGELFF.

This clonotype has only a few counts. The rearrangement uses TRBV28 and TRBJ2-1; TRBD2 matches at 9 bases. The CDR3 sequence is 15 residues long. Trimming cost V 4 bases and J 5 bases; bases outside gene matches: 6. Germline CDR1 MDHEN, CDR2 SYDVKM. The CDR3 sequence: CASSWASGKHNEQFF. The DNA of the CDR3 is TGTGCCAGCAGTTGGGCTAGCGGGAAACACAATGAGCAGTTCTTC.

This rearrangement joins TRBV4-2 to TRBJ2-1, with D perhaps assigned TRBD1 or TRBD2 (5 bases each). Trimming cost V 8 bases and J 7 bases, with 30 bases left between them. The CDR3 runs to 18 residues. Germline values: CDR1 LGHNA, CDR2 YNFKEQ. This chain's CDR3 is CASGSGFGAPAGKNEQFF. The CDR3 DNA follows: TGTGCCAGCGGGTCCGGGTTCGGGGCCCCAGCCGGGAAAAATGAGCAGTTCTTC.

This clonotype showed up just a few times. V and J are TRBV11-1 and TRBJ2-5; D is possibly TRBD1 (6 bases). V lost 5 bases, J lost 0 bases, and 22 bases lay in between. The CDR3 is 18 amino acids. Germline V gene data show CDR1 as SGHAT and CDR2 as FQDESV (reference sequence). CDR3 sequence: CASSPVGQGIPYQETQYF. DNA for the CDR3: TGTGCCAGCAGCCCCGTGGGGCAGGGGATACCGTACCAAGAGACCCAGTACTTC.

The chain carries TRBV20-1 and TRBJ2-7, with 10 bases fitting TRBD2. The V and J ends lost 5 bases and 3 bases, in that order; junction bases with no gene match: 10. Germline CDR1 reads DFQATT; CDR2 reads SNEGSKA (reference sequence). CDR3 length: 15 amino acids. CDR3 protein: CSAGSTSGPYYEQYF. In DNA form, the CDR3 reads TGCAGTGCTGGCTCGACTAGCGGGCCTTACTACGAGCAGTACTTC.

V usage is TRBV7-9 and J usage is TRBJ2-2; D is unclear. Trimming stripped 1 base from V and 1 base from J, with 13 bases between. Germline V gene lookup returns CDR1 SEHNR and CDR2 FQNEAQ (reference sequence). This CDR3 comprises 17 residues. CDR3 amino acids: CASSLVLTGLNTGELFF. In nucleotides, the CDR3 is TGTGCCAGCAGCTTAGTCCTTACGGGCCTGAACACCGGGGAGCTGTTTTTT.

In its sample, this clonotype was seen a few times. V and J are TRBV5-1 and TRBJ2-3, with no clear D. Germline CDR1 and CDR2: SGHRS and YFSETQ. The CDR3 has 13 residues. Between the trimmed V and J ends, which lost 2 bases and 1 base, there was a span of 5 bases. The CDR3 DNA reads as TGCGCCAGCAGCTTTCTGGGCACAGATACGCAGTATTTT. Protein: CASSFLGTDTQYF.

V and J are TRBV5-1 and TRBJ1-5; no firm D call. The CDR3 loop spans 14 amino acids. Trimming took 4 bases from V and 6 from J, leaving 14 bases between them. The germline V gene has CDR1 SGHRS and CDR2 YFSETQ. The CDR3 DNA reads as TGCGCCAGCAGCAGCGGCGATGGAATTCAGCCCCAGCATTTT. It codes for CASSSGDGIQPQHF.

V and J are TRBV12-3 or TRBV12-4 and TRBJ2-7; 10 bases agree with TRBD2. V trimming: 7 bases; J trimming: 5 bases; junction bases outside the gene matches: 14. This CDR3 is built from 16 residues. The CDR3 coding sequence is TGTGCCAGCACCGGCCTCCTAGCGGGAGCCAGAAACGAGCAGTACTTC. It codes for CASTGLLAGARNEQYF.

The J gene is TRBJ2-1, the V gene TRBV20-1; TRBD2 matches at 12 bases. The J segment lost 0 bases and the V segment lost 3 bases, leaving 12 bases of the junction unmatched. The V gene's germline CDR1 is DFQATT and CDR2 SNEGSKA (reference sequence). The CDR3 loop spans 19 amino acids. The CDR3: CSASGLAGGGIYSYNEQFF. CDR3 nucleotide sequence: TGCAGTGCTAGTGGTCTAGCGGGAGGGGGGATATACTCCTACAATGAGCAGTTCTTC.